This T cell receptor (beta chain) was captured by sequencing in a study of T cell responses to AZD1222 COVID-19 vaccine. Clones were read by immunoSEQ multiplex PCR, and TCRdb kept only the in-frame ones, dropping some. In the table there are about 150,000 clones, around 90% of which are singletons. This CDR3 spans 15 amino acids. The V and J ends lost 8 bases and 6 bases respectively, with 23 bases between them. Germline CDR1 is MNHEY and CDR2 is SVGAGI. The chain employs TRBV6-5 and TRBJ2-7; no firm D call. The TCR originated in an adult who received the AZD1222 COVID-19 vaccine. Sequences were derived from peripheral blood, sampled 28 days after the second AZD1222 dose. The CDR3 region has the DNA TGTGCCAGCGGGAACGGGTGGACGACAATCGGCGAGCAGTACTTC. As protein: CASGNGWTTIGEQYF.